This passage covers 20 T cell receptor beta chains from one sample sequenced in a study of blood T cell repertoires in COVID-19. TCRdb's table, derived via immunoSEQ multiplex PCR, lists solely in-frame clones and lacks some. The sample carries about 230,000 clones, 85% to 90% recorded once. The sequenced sample was peripheral blood. Source of these receptors: a man aged 25 to 40 with COVID-19, enrolled during active disease.

This clone turned up a few times. The V call is TRBV5-6, the J call TRBJ1-6; 7 nucleotides line up with TRBD1. Germline V gives CDR1 SGHDT, CDR2 YYEEEE. CDR3 length: 18 amino acids. Trimming at V came to 2 bases and at J to 9 bases, leaving 17 bases not matched to a gene. For the CDR3, the DNA is TGTGCCAGCAGCTTAATAGGCCACGTCCGACAGGGAGGTTCACCCCTCCACTTT. It specifies CASSLIGHVRQGGSPLHF.

This chain connects TRBV7-8 to TRBJ1-5; D is unclear. V was shortened by 1 base and J by 3 bases, with 16 bases between the two germline ends. Germline V gene data show CDR1 as SGHVS and CDR2 as FQNEAQ. The length of the CDR3 is 17 residues. CDR3 in DNA: TGTGCCAGCAGCTTAGGGCGTCGTGGCAGACTCAATCAGCCCCAGCATTTT. Encoded protein: CASSLGRRGRLNQPQHF.

This chain joins TRBV5-4 and TRBJ2-5; 8 bases line up with TRBD2. V trimming: 4 bases; J trimming: 4 bases; junction bases outside the gene matches: 9. The CDR3 loop spans 15 amino acids. Germline CDR1 reads SGHNT; CDR2 reads YYREEE (reference sequence). The CDR3 spells CASSVITGGAETQYF. Here the CDR3 DNA reads TGTGCCAGCAGCGTAATCACGGGGGGGGCAGAGACCCAGTACTTC.

The chain has TRBV20-1 and TRBJ1-2; D remains unclear. CDR3 size: 13 residues. The ends were cut back, 3 bases at V and 2 bases at J, with 10 bases in the middle. CDR1 DFQATT and CDR2 SNEGSKA come from the germline V gene (reference sequence). This chain's CDR3 is CSASLSRNYGYTF. The CDR3, as DNA: TGCAGTGCTAGTCTAAGCCGCAACTATGGCTACACCTTC.

This rearrangement joins TRBV6-2 or TRBV6-3 to TRBJ1-5; D uncertain. Looked up from germline, CDR1 is MNHEY and CDR2 is SVGEGT. The CDR3 is made up of 15 amino acids. V lost 3 bases and J 11 bases, leaving 20 bases between the germline ends. The CDR3 nucleotides are TGTGCCAGCAGTTATCTCTATGGGCCCGGGGAAGCCCAGCATTTT. It yields the protein CASSYLYGPGEAQHF.

The chain uses TRBV4-1 and TRBJ1-1, with 9 positions matching TRBD1. Germline lookup yields CDR1 MGHRA and CDR2 YSYEKL. V dropped 0 bases and J dropped 5; count of bases not matched to a gene: 16. The CDR3 covers 19 residues. The CDR3 DNA reads as TGCGCCAGCAGCCAAGAGATGACAGGGGGTTGGGGGAGAAAAACTGAAGCTTTCTTT. This codes for CASSQEMTGGWGRKTEAFF.

This sequence joins TRBV9 and TRBJ2-7; possibly TRBD2 for D (6 bases). CDR3 size: 15 residues. The germline gives CDR1 SGDLS, CDR2 YYNGEE. The V end lost 0 bases, the J end lost 0 bases, and 10 bases lay between the germline ends. CDR3 loop: CASSVGVGGSYEQYF. CDR3 coding DNA: TGTGCCAGCAGCGTAGGGGTCGGGGGCTCCTACGAGCAGTACTTC.

The chain carries TRBV28 and TRBJ2-7; TRBD2 is a possible D gene (6 bases). In germline, CDR1 is MDHEN, CDR2 SYDVKM. The CDR3 is 11 residues long. Trimming left V 6 bases short and J 3 bases short, with 6 bases between. CDR3 coding DNA: TGTGCCAGCAGCGGGGGCTACGAGCAGTACTTC. This translates into CASSGGYEQYF.

The rearrangement uses TRBV5-5 and TRBJ2-3, with TRBD2 as a possible D gene (6 bases). Per the germline V gene, CDR1 is SGHKS and CDR2 is YYEKEE (reference sequence). The V end was cut by 4 bases, the J end by 6 bases, with 18 bases between. This CDR3 spans 15 amino acids. For the CDR3, the DNA is TGTGCCAGCAGCACGACTAGGTTGCAAGTCGATACGCAGTATTTT. The encoded protein is CASSTTRLQVDTQYF.

The chain is built from TRBV7-8 and TRBJ1-2; TRBD1 is a possible D gene (5 bases). Per the germline V gene, CDR1 is SGHVS and CDR2 is FQNEAQ. The CDR3 length is 14 residues. With 1 base removed from V and 8 bases from J, the gap between germline ends came to 14 bases. The CDR3 nucleotides read TGTGCCAGCAGCTTAGGTCCCCAGGGTAAGGGCTACACCTTC. Translated, it gives CASSLGPQGKGYTF.

The chain combines TRBV7-2 with TRBJ2-7, with D possibly TRBD1 on 5 matching bases. Germline-derived CDR1 and CDR2 are SGHTA and FQGNSA. The CDR3 loop spans 12 amino acids. The V and J ends lost 4 bases and 3 bases respectively, with 7 bases between them. In nucleotides, the CDR3 is TGTGCCAGCAGCTGGGGCTTCTACGAGCAGTACTTC. Translated, it gives CASSWGFYEQYF.

The rearrangement links TRBV15 to TRBJ1-1; D is possibly TRBD1 (6 bases). Germline CDR1 LNHNV, CDR2 YYDKDF (reference sequence). This CDR3 region has 16 residues. With 0 bases removed from V and 5 bases from J, the gap between germline ends came to 16 bases. CDR3: CATSRDRGRGITEAFF. The CDR3 DNA reads TGTGCCACCAGCAGAGATCGCGGCAGGGGTATAACTGAAGCTTTCTTT.

The chain uses TRBV7-2 and TRBJ1-1; the D gene is possibly TRBD1 (5 bases). The CDR3 has 18 residues. Trimming took off 5 bases at V and 5 bases at J, with 27 bases between the two ends. Germline CDR1 reads SGHTA; CDR2 reads FQGNSA. The DNA of the CDR3 is TGTGCCAGCAGCCCCCGAACCGGGCTCCGATCGGGGGGGACTGAAGCTTTCTTT. It specifies CASSPRTGLRSGGTEAFF.

The V gene is TRBV10-3, the J gene TRBJ1-2; maybe TRBD1 (6 bases). Germline CDR1 is ENHRY and CDR2 is SYGVKD. This CDR3 spans 15 amino acids. Between the trimmed V and J ends, which lost 5 bases and 0 bases, there was a span of 13 bases. In nucleotides, the CDR3 is TGTGCCATCAGTATTACAGGGCGGACTAACTATGGCTACACCTTC. This gives the protein CAISITGRTNYGYTF.

V usage is TRBV28 and J usage is TRBJ1-2; 9 bases are a match to TRBD1. Per germline, CDR1 MDHEN and CDR2 SYDVKM. The CDR3 loop spans 13 amino acids. The V and J ends lost 6 bases and 7 bases, in that order; junction bases with no gene match: 6. CDR3 loop: CASSPGQGRGYTF. The CDR3 DNA reads as TGTGCCAGCAGCCCGGGACAGGGACGTGGCTACACCTTC.

The J gene is TRBJ1-5, the V gene TRBV19, with 7 bases identical to TRBD1. CDR1 and CDR2 (germline): LNHDA, SQIVND (reference sequence). After removal of 5 bases from V and 0 bases from J, the junction contained 10 bases not matched to a gene. The CDR3 runs 17 residues. Written as DNA, the CDR3 is TGTGCCAGTAGTTTCAGGGACAGTCTTTATAGCAATCAGCCCCAGCATTTT. Protein product: CASSFRDSLYSNQPQHF.

The gene calls are TRBV19 and TRBJ2-2; the match to TRBD1 covers 10 bases. The J segment lost 6 bases and the V segment lost 0 bases, leaving 4 bases of the junction unmatched. The CDR3 loop spans 16 amino acids. Germline CDR1 and CDR2: LNHDA and SQIVND (reference sequence). CDR3 nucleotides: TGTGCCAGTAGTATAGAGACAGGGGGCCTGGCCGGGGAGCTGTTTTTT. Translation gives CASSIETGGLAGELFF.

The rearrangement uses TRBV4-3 and TRBJ1-2; TRBD1 matches 10 bases. The CDR3 is 16 residues long. The V gene's germline CDR1 is LGHNA and CDR2 YSLEER. Trimming at V came to 0 bases and at J to 7 bases, leaving 8 bases not matched to a gene. CDR3 sequence (DNA): TGCGCCAGCAGCCAAGAGACAGGGGGCCGGAGTGTTGGCTACACCTTC. It is translated as CASSQETGGRSVGYTF.

This clone was recorded a few times. The V and J genes are TRBV4-3 and TRBJ1-2; possibly TRBD1 for D (6 bases). This CDR3 spans 14 amino acids. V shed 5 bases and J shed 8 bases, with 18 bases lying between them. The germline V gene has CDR1 LGHNA and CDR2 YSLEER. CDR3 amino acids: CASSVPGGRSGYTF. CDR3 DNA: TGCGCCAGCAGCGTCCCCGGGGGGCGTTCGGGCTACACCTTC.

This chain uses TRBV6-5 with TRBJ2-7; D not resolved. The CDR3 totals 13 residues. Germline V CDR1 and CDR2: MNHEY, SVGAGI. V was clipped by 1 base and J by 3 bases, with 7 bases between them. This CDR3 is CASSYLGGYEQYF. The CDR3 bases are TGTGCCAGCAGTTACTTAGGCGGCTACGAGCAGTACTTC.